These T cell receptor beta chains were read from a single sample in a study of T-cell reconstitution after alpha-beta-depleted transplantation in children. One entry per CDR3 protein, called by TCRdb with MiXCR from the PCR reads. Of 450,000 to 600,000 distinct CDR3 sequences listed, roughly 33% are singletons. The material was PBMCs from the stem cell graft donor, obtained from the stem cell graft. These receptors were obtained from a human donor who donated a stem cell graft to a child with aplastic anemia. CDR3s leave out the opening cysteine and the closing phenylalanine or tryptophan.

j_gene | v_gene | CDR3aa
TRBJ2-3 | TRBV7-2 | ASSPIGGTDTQY
TRBJ2-2 | TRBV29-1 | SVDRENTGELF
TRBJ1-2 | TRBV4-3 | ASSQSAGTTNYGYT
TRBJ2-3 | TRBV7-2 | ASSPRLAGVWYTQY
TRBJ1-3 | TRBV30 | AWDAPYSGNTIY
TRBJ2-3 | TRBV6-5 | ASSYLDTTNTQY
TRBJ2-3 | TRBV6-1 | ASSPYRESADTQY
TRBJ2-7 | TRBV6-1 | ASSEGAGPYEQY
TRBJ1-4 | TRBV5-6 | ASSPATTTNEKLF
TRBJ2-7 | TRBV20-1 | SATGTANGYEQY
TRBJ2-1 | TRBV18 | ASSQGLAVVDEQF
TRBJ2-3 | TRBV27 | ASSPRGWQSSTDTQY
TRBJ2-1 | TRBV29-1 | SVDGLRMTSALPNNEQF
TRBJ2-2 | TRBV20-1 | SARDFRTANTGELF
TRBJ1-5 | TRBV18 | ASSPQQGRSNQPQH
TRBJ2-1 | TRBV5-1 | ASSLTSRTSGFSYNEQF
TRBJ1-1 | TRBV29-1 | SVLGPRGTEAF
TRBJ2-7 | TRBV10-3 | AAASRYYEQY
TRBJ2-5 | TRBV19 | ASSIGLAGGETQY
TRBJ2-7 | TRBV5-4 | ASSRKTGGNEQY
TRBJ1-1 | TRBV6-5 | ASSYAGAFEGTEAF
TRBJ1-2 | TRBV20-1 | SALDSQRDYGYT
TRBJ1-2 | TRBV12-3/TRBV12-4 | ASSHSPGWGPSDGYT
TRBJ2-7 | TRBV5-1 | ASGRAARGENEQY
TRBJ2-3 | TRBV7-2 | ASSLGKDTQY
TRBJ2-1 | TRBV6-2/TRBV6-3 | ASTVPPAGVRNNEQF
TRBJ1-1 | TRBV7-2 | ASSPGTGVEAF
TRBJ2-7 | TRBV7-9 | ASSEDRVLFHEQY
TRBJ1-4 | TRBV6-5 | ASSYRGRSNEKLF
TRBJ2-2 | TRBV27 | ASSLEPSGANTGELF
TRBJ2-5 | TRBV12-3/TRBV12-4 | ASSQTGGGSETQY
TRBJ1-3 | TRBV6-6 | ASSYSGMTAPGNTIY
TRBJ1-1 | TRBV19 | ASYPGWVTGPEAF
TRBJ2-2 | TRBV29-1 | SVAMIVNTGELF
TRBJ1-2 | TRBV10-2 | ASSSSDGYT
TRBJ2-3 | TRBV4-2 | ASSQEFEGADTQY
TRBJ2-5 | TRBV25-1 | ASSEYGGRETQY
TRBJ2-7 | TRBV20-1 | SARAQAPYRERGYEQY
TRBJ2-7 | TRBV20-1 | SARTTSDHEQY
TRBJ2-3 | TRBV20-1 | SSSQKSYTDTQY
TRBJ2-7 | TRBV15 | ATSRAKLGQQYEQY
TRBJ1-6 | TRBV7-2 | ASSSGSKSPTPLH
TRBJ2-1 | TRBV4-1 | ASSQAGTRRYNEQF
TRBJ2-1 | TRBV5-1 | ASSFGGSSYNEQF
TRBJ2-3 | TRBV7-9 | ASSSTDSGSSTDTQY
TRBJ2-5 | TRBV28 | ASSLPQGPQETQY
TRBJ1-1 | TRBV29-1 | SVGEVTTAEAF
TRBJ2-1 | TRBV5-1 | ASSPAGTSGRATPNEQF
TRBJ2-2 | TRBV12-3/TRBV12-4 | ASSPTGTRNTGELF
TRBJ1-2 | TRBV6-5 | ASSSGQAYYGYT
TRBJ1-5 | TRBV29-1 | SVANGAGQPQH
TRBJ1-4 | TRBV29-1 | SVGRGRGEKLF
TRBJ1-3 | TRBV5-6 | ASSLGQGLFSGNTIY
TRBJ2-3 | TRBV5-1 | ASRGPDRGQPLTDTQY
TRBJ1-1 | TRBV29-1 | SASFTGVNTEAF
TRBJ2-1 | TRBV12-3/TRBV12-4 | ASSSGIHNEQF
TRBJ1-1 | TRBV29-1 | SAADGPTEAF
TRBJ1-1 | TRBV15 | ATSRAGASTEAF
TRBJ2-2 | TRBV4-2 | ATRGTSQQYGELF